The 13 T cell receptor beta chains below come from one sample, sequenced in a study of cytomegalovirus exposure and HLA in healthy donors. Vbeta (60) and Jbeta (13) primers were used in the PCR. TCRdb's table, derived via immunoSEQ multiplex PCR, lists solely in-frame clones and lacks some. The table lists under 200,000 clones, about four fifths of them singletons. Sequenced: PBMCs. The receptors come from a girl between 5 and 17 years old in good health and CMV-seropositive.

V usage is TRBV5-4 and J usage is TRBJ2-3, with a possible D match to TRBD1 (5 bases). Deletions cut 0 bases from V and 0 bases from J, with 8 bases between. CDR3 length equals 15 residues. The germline V gene encodes CDR1 SGHNT and CDR2 YYREEE (reference sequence). The CDR3 here is CASSLAGPSTDTQYF. The CDR3 DNA follows: TGTGCCAGCAGCTTGGCAGGGCCCAGCACAGATACGCAGTATTTT.

The CDR3 protein is CASSPLTGRDYGYTF. The CDR3 DNA follows: TGTGCCAGCTCACCGCTCACGGGGAGGGACTATGGCTACACCTTC. This rearrangement joins TRBV18 to TRBJ1-2; unclear D gene. This CDR3 comprises 15 residues. V lost 3 bases to trimming and J lost 3 bases, with 14 bases between them. Germline V gives CDR1 KGHSH, CDR2 LQKENI.

The chain employs TRBV30 and TRBJ2-1; weak D call: TRBD2 (6 bases). This CDR3 comprises 15 residues. V lost 3 bases, J lost 2 bases, and 14 bases lay in between. Germline CDR1 GTSNPN, CDR2 SVGIG (reference sequence). CDR3 in amino acids: CAWSRLADTYNEQFF. In nucleotides, the CDR3 is TGTGCCTGGAGCCGTTTAGCGGACACCTACAATGAGCAGTTCTTC. The entire variable domain, with the rest obtained from reference TRBV30 and TRBJ2-1, is as follows: SQTIHQWPATLVQPVGSPLSLECTVEGTSNPNLYWYRQAAGRGLQLLFYSVGIGQISSEVPQNLSASRPQDRQFILSSKKLLLSDSGFYLCAWSRLADTYNEQFFGPGTRLTVL.

The chain employs TRBV30 and TRBJ2-1, with 7 bases fitting TRBD1. The CDR3 covers 16 residues. Germline-derived CDR1 and CDR2 are GTSNPN and SVGIG (reference sequence). The J segment lost 3 bases and the V segment lost 4 bases, leaving 12 bases of the junction unmatched. CDR3 in amino acids: CAWTPNTGVGYNEQFF. The DNA for the CDR3 is TGTGCCTGGACGCCGAATACAGGGGTCGGCTACAATGAGCAGTTCTTC.

The V and J genes are TRBV6-5 and TRBJ1-5; 7 nucleotides line up with TRBD1. The CDR3 consists of 14 residues. V trimming: 6 bases; J trimming: 4 bases; junction bases outside the gene matches: 6. Germline assignment: CDR1 MNHEY and CDR2 SVGAGI. The CDR3 coding sequence is TGTGCCAGCAGCGCTAGGACAGGTAATCAGCCCCAGCATTTT. It is translated as CASSARTGNQPQHF.

The genes are TRBV9 and TRBJ2-7; 8 nucleotides align to TRBD1. The CDR3 contains 13 residues. Trimming took 3 bases from V and 2 from J; bases not matched to a gene: 1. The V gene's germline CDR1 is SGDLS and CDR2 YYNGEE. The CDR3 reads CASSGQGTYEQYF. CDR3 sequence (DNA): TGTGCCAGCAGCGGACAGGGGACCTACGAGCAGTACTTC.

The V call is TRBV7-2, the J call TRBJ1-1, with a possible D match to TRBD1 (6 bases). CDR1 and CDR2 (germline): SGHTA, FQGNSA. The CDR3 loop spans 14 amino acids. V lost 2 bases to trimming and J lost 6 bases, with 13 bases between them. CDR3 in amino acids: CASSLRGGWAEAFF. The CDR3 region has the DNA TGTGCCAGCAGCTTAAGGGGGGGTTGGGCTGAAGCTTTCTTT.

The V gene is TRBV7-9, the J gene TRBJ1-5; TRBD1 aligns across 9 bases. Trimming cost V 5 bases and J 7 bases; bases outside gene matches: 9. The germline CDR1 and CDR2 sequences are SEHNR and FQNEAQ (reference sequence). This CDR3 contains 15 residues. The DNA for the CDR3 is TGTGCCAGCAGCCTCACAGGGGGCAAAGGACAGCCCCAGCATTTT. Translated: CASSLTGGKGQPQHF. Combining the CDR3 with reference TRBV7-9 and TRBJ1-5 gives the whole variable domain DTGVSQNPRHKITKRGQNVTFRCDPISEHNRLYWYRQTLGQGPEFLTYFQNEAQLEKSRLLSDRFSAERPKGSFSTLEIQRTEQGDSAMYLCASSLTGGKGQPQHFGDGTRLSIL.

J is TRBJ2-7 and V is TRBV10-1; D may be TRBD1 (6 bases). The germline V and J ends were trimmed by 0 bases and 3 bases, with 6 bases remaining between them. Germline CDR1 is WNHNN and CDR2 is SYGVQD (reference sequence). The CDR3 consists of 13 residues. The CDR3: CASSESDSYEQYF. The CDR3 region has the DNA TGCGCCAGCAGTGAGTCGGACAGCTACGAGCAGTACTTC.

V and J are TRBV4-3 and TRBJ1-1; 7 positions agree with TRBD1. The CDR3 has 15 amino acids. Trimming removed 4 bases from V and 3 bases from J; junction bases left unmatched: 8. Germline V gives CDR1 LGHNA, CDR2 YSLEER. The CDR3 protein is CASSLTTGLDTEAFF. CDR3 in DNA: TGCGCCAGCAGCCTCACGACAGGGTTGGACACTGAAGCTTTCTTT.

This sequence joins TRBV7-9 and TRBJ2-2; D not certain. V was clipped by 1 base and J by 5 bases, with 5 bases between them. Germline V CDR1 and CDR2: SEHNR, FQNEAQ (reference sequence). The CDR3 runs 13 residues. CDR3 bases: TGTGCCAGCAGCTTAGGGAGAACCGGGGAGCTGTTTTTT. As protein: CASSLGRTGELFF.

The chain couples TRBV28 to TRBJ2-7; 9 nucleotides match TRBD1. Germline trimming cut 5 bases from V and 6 bases from J; bases unmatched to any gene: 8. CDR1 is MDHEN, CDR2 SYDVKM, per germline. This CDR3 contains 14 residues. The CDR3 loop is CASSTRTGVGEQYF. For the CDR3, the DNA is TGTGCCAGCAGTACTAGGACAGGGGTGGGCGAGCAGTACTTC. The full variable domain, in which reference TRBV28 and TRBJ2-7 provide the parts outside the CDR3, is DVKVTQSSRYLVKRTGEKVFLECVQDMDHENMFWYRQDPGLGLRLIYFSYDVKMKEKGDIPEGYSVSREKKERFSLILESASTNQTSMYLCASSTRTGVGEQYFGPGTRLTVT.

This rearrangement joins TRBV4-1 to TRBJ2-7; 9 bases fit TRBD2. The CDR3 contains 14 residues. CDR1 and CDR2 from the germline V gene are MGHRA and YSYEKL. Trimming removed 4 bases from V and 3 bases from J; junction bases left unmatched: 4. CDR3 DNA sequence: TGCGCCAGCAGCCTAGGACTAGCGCGCTACGAGCAGTACTTC. It yields the protein CASSLGLARYEQYF.